These 9 T cell receptor beta chains were all obtained from the same sample, sequenced in a study of T cell repertoires in cytomegalovirus infection. Via MiXCR, TCRdb re-called the reads, giving one row per CDR3 protein. The sample yields roughly 730,000 distinct CDR3 sequences, roughly 30% seen once. What these receptors recognize is not known. This material consisted of cultured PBMCs, taken from culture after CMV antigen stimulation. The receptor source for this set is a human donor in good health (CMV status not recorded). Some clones in this sample may be carry-over from other donors' samples.

J is TRBJ2-3 and V is TRBV2; perhaps TRBD2 as D (5 bases). V was shortened by 8 bases and J by 6 bases, with 6 bases between the two germline ends. This CDR3 is 10 amino acids long. Germline V gives CDR1 SNHLY, CDR2 FYNNEI. CDR3: CASGEDTQYF. CDR3 sequence (DNA): TGTGCCAGCGGGGAGGATACGCAGTATTTT.

The rearrangement uses TRBV12-3 or TRBV12-4 and TRBJ1-5; D is uncertain. V was pared by 7 bases and J by 6 bases, with 13 bases between. CDR3 length: 13 residues. The CDR3 spells CASTSKNGQPQHF. As DNA, the CDR3 is TGTGCCAGCACCTCCAAGAATGGTCAGCCCCAGCATTTT.

This clonotype was seen a few times. This rearrangement joins TRBV11-1 to TRBJ2-3; D uncertain. In germline, CDR1 is SGHAT, CDR2 FQDESV (reference sequence). The CDR3 spans 16 residues. Deletions cut 3 bases from V and 0 bases from J, with 13 bases between. Here the CDR3 reads CASSFGSSPSTDTQYF. In nucleotides, the CDR3 is TGTGCCAGCAGCTTCGGGTCCTCCCCTAGCACAGATACGCAGTATTTT.

This clonotype was counted between two and nine times. V and J are TRBV11-2 and TRBJ2-1; tentatively, D is TRBD1 (6 bases). V lost 4 bases and J lost 4, with 17 bases in between. The CDR3 has 16 amino acids. CDR1 SGHAT and CDR2 FQNNGV come from the germline V gene. CDR3 protein: CASSSYQRTDYNEQFF. In DNA form, the CDR3 reads TGTGCCAGCAGCTCATATCAACGGACAGATTACAATGAGCAGTTCTTC.

The chain uses TRBV10-3 and TRBJ2-3, with 9 bases that match TRBD2. V was pared by 0 bases and J by 1 base, with 8 bases of the junction left unmatched. The CDR3 has 18 residues. The germline V gene has CDR1 ENHRY and CDR2 SYGVKD. CDR3 DNA sequence: TGTGCCATCAGTGAGTCCCCTGAGCGGGGGGCCCGCACAGATACGCAGTATTTT. It codes for CAISESPERGARTDTQYF.

The rearrangement links TRBV7-9 to TRBJ2-6; D might be TRBD1 (5 bases). The CDR3 consists of 15 residues. V was pared by 6 bases and J by 0 bases, with 9 bases between. Germline V lookup: CDR1 SEHNR, CDR2 FQNEAQ (reference sequence). The CDR3 bases are TGTGCCAGCAGAAAGACAGTCTCTGGGGCCAACGTCCTGACTTTC. Translated, it gives CASRKTVSGANVLTF. The whole variable domain, remainder taken from reference TRBV7-9 and TRBJ2-6, is DTGVSQNPRHKITKRGQNVTFRCDPISEHNRLYWYRQTLGQGPEFLTYFQNEAQLEKSRLLSDRFSAERPKGSFSTLEIQRTEQGDSAMYLCASRKTVSGANVLTFGAGSRLTVL.

This clonotype was seen only a few times. The J gene is TRBJ2-7, the V gene TRBV2, with TRBD1 matching 7 bases. CDR1 and CDR2 from the germline V gene are SNHLY and FYNNEI. The CDR3 is 15 amino acids. V trimming: 4 bases; J trimming: 5 bases; junction bases outside the gene matches: 11. CDR3 bases: TGTGCCAGCAGTGTGTTGGGGACAGATTTCGACGAGCAGTACTTC. Its translation: CASSVLGTDFDEQYF.

The V call is TRBV19, the J call TRBJ2-1; no definite D call. This CDR3 contains 14 residues. CDR1 and CDR2 from the germline V gene are LNHDA and SQIVND (reference sequence). V lost 2 bases and J lost 6, with 11 bases in between. CDR3 nucleotides: TGTGCCAGTAGTATAAGGAGTAGAGGCAATGAGCAGTTCTTC. This encodes CASSIRSRGNEQFF.

This clonotype was found once. The chain uses TRBV19 and TRBJ2-1; D tentatively fits TRBD1 or TRBD2 (5 bases each). Trimming cost V 6 bases and J 6 bases, with 12 bases left between them. This CDR3 spans 13 amino acids. CDR1 is LNHDA and CDR2 is SQIVND in the germline V gene (reference sequence). The chain's CDR3 is CASRSGQFNEQFF. The CDR3 DNA reads as TGTGCCAGTAGGTCGGGGCAGTTCAATGAGCAGTTCTTC.